The rows below give T cell receptor beta chains drawn from one sample of a study of T cells in Graves' hyperthyroidism and ophthalmopathy. Via MiXCR, TCRdb re-called the multiplex PCR reads, giving one row per CDR3 protein. The repertoire includes roughly 530,000 distinct CDR3 sequences, 17% of them detected once, and under 20% sits in the top ten. The sequenced sample was blood. The receptors here all came from a woman aged 18-29 years with Graves' ophthalmopathy. The CDR3 runs from the conserved cysteine through the conserved F or W. The D gene is left open where the match is weak. The listing skips clone size in some rows; elsewhere it reads once, few, many or a size class.

D gene	V gene	clone size	J gene	CDR3 protein	CDR3 DNA
NA	TRBV28	NA	TRBJ1-1	CASSSWDTTNTEAFF	TGTGCCAGCAGCTCGTGGGACACCACGAACACTGAAGCTTTCTTT
NA	TRBV19	once	TRBJ2-1	CASRESGAGEQFF	TGTGCCAGTAGGGAATCAGGGGCGGGTGAGCAGTTCTTC
NA	TRBV28	many	TRBJ1-3	CASSFRAYSGGNTIYF	TGTGCCAGCAGTTTCCGGGCCTATTCGGGTGGAAACACCATATATTTT
NA	TRBV6-2/TRBV6-3	many	TRBJ2-1	CASRSLGRQGEQFF	TGTGCCAGCAGGAGCCTAGGTCGTCAGGGTGAGCAGTTCTTC
NA	TRBV10-3	NA	TRBJ2-1	CAISEDEQEYNEQFF	TGTGCCATCAGTGAGGACGAGCAGGAATACAATGAGCAGTTCTTC
NA	TRBV5-6	NA	TRBJ2-7	CASSSNSPSQYF	TGTGCCAGCAGCTCCAATTCGCCCTCGCAGTACTTC
NA	TRBV7-9	NA	TRBJ1-3	CASSLARDTIYF	TGTGCCAGCAGCTTAGCGCGGGACACCATATATTTT
TRBD2	TRBV6-2/TRBV6-3	NA	TRBJ2-5	CANSPGLAGLQETQYF	TGTGCCAACAGTCCCGGACTAGCGGGGCTCCAAGAGACCCAGTACTTC
TRBD1	TRBV5-1	NA	TRBJ1-6	CASSFEGTVNNSPLHF	TGCGCCAGCAGCTTTGAGGGGACAGTAAATAATTCACCCCTCCACTTT
TRBD1	TRBV14	many	TRBJ1-1	CASRQGTANTEAFF	TGTGCCAGCAGGCAAGGGACAGCGAACACTGAAGCTTTCTTT
NA	TRBV7-3	many	TRBJ2-7	CASSLSVDGSYEQYF	TGTGCCAGCAGCTTAAGCGTGGATGGATCCTACGAGCAGTACTTC
TRBD2	TRBV18	few	TRBJ2-5	CASSPQASGGQETQYF	TGTGCCAGCTCACCACAGGCTAGCGGGGGCCAAGAGACCCAGTACTTC
NA	TRBV12-3/TRBV12-4	NA	TRBJ1-5	CASSSSGTGGRSRNQPQHF	NA
NA	TRBV27	many	TRBJ2-7	CASSSGPTRASYEQYF	TGTGCCAGCAGTTCAGGACCCACTAGGGCCTCCTACGAGCAGTACTTC
NA	TRBV18	many	TRBJ2-7	CASSPGLTQAYEQYF	TGTGCCAGCTCTCCAGGACTAACCCAGGCCTACGAGCAGTACTTC
NA	TRBV9	few	TRBJ1-1	CASSVGILGNTEAFF	TGTGCCAGCAGCGTAGGTATCCTGGGGAACACTGAAGCTTTCTTT
NA	TRBV5-1	many	TRBJ2-1	CASSGDRLNYNEQFF	TGCGCCAGCAGCGGCGACCGGCTGAACTACAATGAGCAGTTCTTC
TRBD1	TRBV7-9	few	TRBJ2-7	CASSLVRDSYEQYF	TGTGCCAGCAGCTTAGTCCGGGACAGTTACGAGCAGTACTTC
NA	TRBV11-2	few	TRBJ1-2	CASSLAPDGNYGYTF	TGTGCCAGCAGCTTAGCCCCGGACGGGAACTATGGCTACACCTTC
NA	TRBV7-9	NA	TRBJ2-5	CARRPLAGPGTEETQYF	TGTGCCAGACGGCCCTTAGCGGGCCCCGGGACAGAAGAGACCCAGTACTTC
TRBD1	TRBV3-1	few	TRBJ1-4	CASSNPGTALNEKLFF	TGTGCCAGCAGTAACCCCGGGACAGCGTTGAATGAAAAACTGTTTTTT
TRBD1	TRBV5-1	NA	TRBJ2-7	CASSPYRDRVYEQYF	TGCGCCAGCAGTCCCTACCGGGACAGGGTTTACGAGCAGTACTTC
TRBD2	TRBV29-1	few	TRBJ2-2	CSVSGGRDFGELFF	TGCAGCGTTTCGGGCGGGAGAGATTTCGGGGAGCTGTTTTTT
TRBD1	TRBV6-1	NA	TRBJ1-6	CASRRTGENSPLHF	TGTGCCAGCAGGAGGACAGGGGAGAATTCACCCCTCCACTTT
NA	TRBV7-9	many	TRBJ2-3	CASSPDGWDTQYF	TGTGCCAGCAGCCCGGACGGTTGGGATACGCAGTATTTT
NA	TRBV6-5	few	TRBJ1-5	CASSFNQGRISNQPPHF	TGTGCCAGCAGTTTCAACCAGGGCAGAATTAGCAATCAGCCCCCGCATTTT
TRBD1	TRBV5-4	once	TRBJ2-7	CASSAYTGDYEQYF	TGTGCCAGCAGCGCCTATACAGGGGACTACGAGCAGTACTTC
TRBD1	TRBV11-2	NA	TRBJ2-1	CASSRTGEEQFF	TGTGCCAGCAGCCGGACAGGGGAAGAGCAGTTCTTC
TRBD1	TRBV15	NA	TRBJ2-3	CATSMETGGTDTQYF	TGTGCCACCAGCATGGAGACAGGGGGCACAGATACGCAGTATTTT
TRBD1	TRBV2	few	TRBJ1-4	CASRRDRGVNEKLFF	TGTGCCAGCAGGAGGGACAGGGGAGTCAATGAAAAACTGTTTTTT
NA	TRBV20-1	few	TRBJ1-1	CSARGGPGEAFF	TGCAGTGCTAGGGGAGGCCCGGGGGAAGCTTTCTTT
NA	TRBV29-1	NA	TRBJ2-1	CSARHPNEQFF	TGCAGCGCTCGACACCCCAATGAGCAGTTCTTC
NA	TRBV6-5	NA	TRBJ2-1	CASSYGQGSYNEQFF	TGTGCCAGCAGTTATGGGCAGGGTAGCTACAATGAGCAGTTCTTC
TRBD1	TRBV11-2	many	TRBJ1-1	CASSLGTGGTDTEAFF	TGTGCCAGCAGCTTAGGGACAGGGGGCACGGACACTGAAGCTTTCTTT
NA	TRBV4-1	NA	TRBJ2-2	CASSQEDRIPTGELFF	TGCGCCAGCAGCCAAGAAGACAGGATCCCCACCGGGGAGCTGTTTTTT